The T cell receptor (beta chain) described here comes from a study of blood T cell repertoires in COVID-19. Study overall: The cDNA or gDNA used as material had been derived from T cells, B-cell-depleted T cells, or PBMCs.

The CDR3 is 15 amino acids. J lost 2 bases, V lost 4 bases, and 6 bases had no gene match. Germline loops: CDR1 LGHNA, CDR2 YNFKEQ. Participant-reported clinical history was the basis for cohort assignment. Methods used by the authors: From reference gene primer amplification, estimates of nucleated cell counts were derived. Sequenced by immunoSEQ multiplex PCR; TCRdb stores in-frame clones only, minus some. The D gene and trimming were derived from the DNA, and the V and J assignments and clone size from that table. The sample has 300,000 to 400,000 clones, 70% to 90% seen once; the top ten hold more than 0.9%.

This receptor was obtained from a woman aged 25 to 45 with acute COVID-19. The rearrangement uses TRBV4-2 and TRBJ1-2; TRBD1 agrees at 8 bases. The sequenced sample was PBMCs or T cells enriched from blood (not recorded which). The CDR3, as DNA: TGTGCCAGCAGCCTAGAGAACAGGGGGAACTATGGCTACACCTTC. Its translation is CASSLENRGNYGYTF.